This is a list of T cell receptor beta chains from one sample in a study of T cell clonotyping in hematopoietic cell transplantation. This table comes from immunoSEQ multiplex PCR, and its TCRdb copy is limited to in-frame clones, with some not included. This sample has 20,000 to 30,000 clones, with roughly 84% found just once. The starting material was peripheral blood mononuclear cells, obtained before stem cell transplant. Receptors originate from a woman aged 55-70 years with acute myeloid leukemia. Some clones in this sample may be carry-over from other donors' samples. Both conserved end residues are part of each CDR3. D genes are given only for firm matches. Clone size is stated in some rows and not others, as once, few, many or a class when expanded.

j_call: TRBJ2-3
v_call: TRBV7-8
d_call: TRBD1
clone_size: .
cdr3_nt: TGTGCCAGCAGCTCAACTTACGACAGGGTAAATACGCAGTATTTT
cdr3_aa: CASSSTYDRVNTQYF

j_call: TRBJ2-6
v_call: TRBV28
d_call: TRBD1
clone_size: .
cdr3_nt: TGTGCCAGCAGTCCCCAGGGGGATGGGGCCAACGTCCTGACTTTC
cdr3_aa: CASSPQGDGANVLTF

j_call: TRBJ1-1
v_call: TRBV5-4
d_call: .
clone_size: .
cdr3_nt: TGTGCCAGCAGCCGGGACCCGAACACTGAAGCTTTCTTT
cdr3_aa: CASSRDPNTEAFF

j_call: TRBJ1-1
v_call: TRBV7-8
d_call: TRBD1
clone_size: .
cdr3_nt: TGTGCCAGCAGCTTAGGTTCGGGACAGGGGCCAAACACTGAAGCTTTCTTT
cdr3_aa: CASSLGSGQGPNTEAFF

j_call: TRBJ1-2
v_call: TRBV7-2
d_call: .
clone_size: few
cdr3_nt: TGTGCCAGCAGCACCCCAGGGCTAGGTGGGGGCTACACCTTC
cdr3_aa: CASSTPGLGGGYTF

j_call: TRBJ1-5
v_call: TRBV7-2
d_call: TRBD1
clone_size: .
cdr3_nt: TGTGCCAGCAGCCCACAGGGGGTCGGAAATCAGCCCCAGCATTTT
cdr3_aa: CASSPQGVGNQPQHF

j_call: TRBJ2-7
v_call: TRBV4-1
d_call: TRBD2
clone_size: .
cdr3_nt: TGCGCCAGCAGCCAGGGAGGGGCAGGGTTTACCTACGAGCAGTACTTC
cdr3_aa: CASSQGGAGFTYEQYF

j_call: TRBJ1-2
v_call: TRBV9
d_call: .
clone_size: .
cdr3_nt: TGTGCCAGCAGCGTAGCTTTAGGGGACGGCGGCTACACCTTC
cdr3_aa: CASSVALGDGGYTF

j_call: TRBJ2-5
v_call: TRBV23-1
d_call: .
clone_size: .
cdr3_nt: TGCGCCAGCAGTCAATCTAAGCGCGGGGGCACAAAGACCCAGTACTTC
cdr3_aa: CASSQSKRGGTKTQYF

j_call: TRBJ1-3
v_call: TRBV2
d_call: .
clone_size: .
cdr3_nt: TGTGCCAGCGTGGTTGGTGGAAACACCATATATTTT
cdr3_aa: CASVVGGNTIYF

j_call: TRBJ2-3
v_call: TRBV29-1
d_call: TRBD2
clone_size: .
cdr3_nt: TGCAGCGTTGAAAGCGGGAGAATCACAGATACGCAGTATTTT
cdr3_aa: CSVESGRITDTQYF

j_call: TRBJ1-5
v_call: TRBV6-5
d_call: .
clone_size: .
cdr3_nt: TGTGCCAGCAGTTACGACAGGACGCAGCCCCAGCATTTT
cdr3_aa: CASSYDRTQPQHF

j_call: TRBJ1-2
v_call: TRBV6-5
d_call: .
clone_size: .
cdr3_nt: TGTGCCAGCAGTTACTCCGTGGCAGCCCCTTATGGCTACACCTTC
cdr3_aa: CASSYSVAAPYGYTF

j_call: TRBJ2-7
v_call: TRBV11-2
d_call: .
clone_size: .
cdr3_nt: TGTGCATCGCAGGAGGGTGGGGCCTACGAGCAGTACTTC
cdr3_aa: CASQEGGAYEQYF

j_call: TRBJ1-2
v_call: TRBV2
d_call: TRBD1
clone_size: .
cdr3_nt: TGTGCCAGCAGTGTGGGGACAGGATTTGGCTACACCTTC
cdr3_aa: CASSVGTGFGYTF

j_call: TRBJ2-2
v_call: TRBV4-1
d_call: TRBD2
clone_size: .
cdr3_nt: TGCGCCAGCAGCCAACCTAGCGGGAGAAGCGGGGAGCTGTTTTTT
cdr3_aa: CASSQPSGRSGELFF

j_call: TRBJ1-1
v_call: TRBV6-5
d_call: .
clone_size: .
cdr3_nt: TGTGCCAGCGGAAAGAACACTGAAGCTTTCTTT
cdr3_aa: CASGKNTEAFF

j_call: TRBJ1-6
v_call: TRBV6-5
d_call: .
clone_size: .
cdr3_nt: TGTGCCAGCAGTTACGACAGATTGAATAATTCACCCCTCCACTTT
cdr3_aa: CASSYDRLNNSPLHF

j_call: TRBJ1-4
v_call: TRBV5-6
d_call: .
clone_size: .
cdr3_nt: TGTGCCAGCAGCTTGGCCAGGACATGGTCCCCAGCTGATAATGAAAAACTGTTTTTT
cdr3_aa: CASSLARTWSPADNEKLFF

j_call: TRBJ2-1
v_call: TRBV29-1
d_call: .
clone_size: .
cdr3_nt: TGCAGCGTTCAGCCGGGGCGCAATGAGCAGTTCTTC
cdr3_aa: CSVQPGRNEQFF

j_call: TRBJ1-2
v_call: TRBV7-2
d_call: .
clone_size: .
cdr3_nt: TGTGCCAGCAGCCCCGGGTCATATGGCTACACCTTC
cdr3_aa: CASSPGSYGYTF

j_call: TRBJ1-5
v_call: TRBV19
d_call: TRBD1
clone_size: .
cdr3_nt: TGTGCCAGTAGTGACAGGGTAGGTCAGCCCCAGCATTTT
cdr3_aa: CASSDRVGQPQHF

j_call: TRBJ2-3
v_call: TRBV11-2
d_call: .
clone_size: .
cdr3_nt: TGTGCCAGCAGCCCATACGGGACAAGGCAGTATTTT
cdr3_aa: CASSPYGTRQYF

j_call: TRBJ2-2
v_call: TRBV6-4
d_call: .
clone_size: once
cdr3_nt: TGTGCCAGCAGCCTGGACTGGAACACCGGGGAGCTGTTTTTT
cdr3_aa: CASSLDWNTGELFF

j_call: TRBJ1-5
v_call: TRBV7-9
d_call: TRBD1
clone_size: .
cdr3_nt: TGTGCCAGCAGCCGGGACAGAAGTCAGCCCCAGCATTTT
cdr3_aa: CASSRDRSQPQHF

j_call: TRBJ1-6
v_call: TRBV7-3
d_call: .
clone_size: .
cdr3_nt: TGTGCCAGCAGCTTAGCAGAGAGTTCACCCCTCCACTTT
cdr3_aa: CASSLAESSPLHF

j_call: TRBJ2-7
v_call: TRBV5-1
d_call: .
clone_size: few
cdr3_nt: TGCGCCAGCAGCTACTCCGGACCCCCCTACGAGCAGTACTTC
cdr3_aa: CASSYSGPPYEQYF

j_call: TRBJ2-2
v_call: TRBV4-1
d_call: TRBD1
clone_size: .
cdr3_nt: TGCGCCAGCAGCCCACCTAAAGGGACAGCCGGGGAGCTGTTTTTT
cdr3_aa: CASSPPKGTAGELFF

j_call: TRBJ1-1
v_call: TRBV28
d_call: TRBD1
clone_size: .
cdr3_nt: TGTGCCAGCATCCCGACCCCGGGACAGGGGGCGGGAACTGAAGCTTTCTTT
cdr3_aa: CASIPTPGQGAGTEAFF

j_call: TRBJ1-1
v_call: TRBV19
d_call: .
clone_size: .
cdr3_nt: TGTGCCAGTAGTATAAGGGGGGTAGGGACTGAAGCTTTCTTT
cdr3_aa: CASSIRGVGTEAFF

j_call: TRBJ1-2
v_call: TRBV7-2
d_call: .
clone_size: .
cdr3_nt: TGTGCCAGCAGCTTTGGGTCCAAGGGTGGCTACACCTTC
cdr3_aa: CASSFGSKGGYTF

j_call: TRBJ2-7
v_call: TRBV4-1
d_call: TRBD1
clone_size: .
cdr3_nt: TGCGCCAGCAGCCGTAGGACAGGCGAGCAGTACTTC
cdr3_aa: CASSRRTGEQYF

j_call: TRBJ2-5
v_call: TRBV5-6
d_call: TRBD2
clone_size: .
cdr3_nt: TGTGCCAGCAGCCCTGGGCTAGCGGGTTCAGAGACCCAGTACTTC
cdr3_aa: CASSPGLAGSETQYF

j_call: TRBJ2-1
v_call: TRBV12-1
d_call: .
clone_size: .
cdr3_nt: TGTGCCAGCAGCTTTGGATTAGAAGCCGGGACCACTTCCTACAATGAGCAGTTCTTC
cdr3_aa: CASSFGLEAGTTSYNEQFF

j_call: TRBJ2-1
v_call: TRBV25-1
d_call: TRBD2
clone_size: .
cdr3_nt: TGTGCCAGCAGTGACTCGGTGGGACTAGTCTACAATGAGCAGTTCTTC
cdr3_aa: CASSDSVGLVYNEQFF

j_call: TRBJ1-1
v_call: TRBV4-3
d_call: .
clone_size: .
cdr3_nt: TGCGCCAGCAGCCAAGAAAAAATCGGGGTGACTGAAGCTTTCTTT
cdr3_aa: CASSQEKIGVTEAFF

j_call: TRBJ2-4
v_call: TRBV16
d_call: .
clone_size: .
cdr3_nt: TGTGCCAGCAGCCATCTCGGGGAAGCCAAAAACATTCAGTACTTC
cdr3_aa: CASSHLGEAKNIQYF

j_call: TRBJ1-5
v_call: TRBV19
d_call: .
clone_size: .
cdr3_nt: TGTGCCAGTAGTATAGTGAGGGCATATAGCAATCAGCCCCAGCATTTT
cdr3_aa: CASSIVRAYSNQPQHF

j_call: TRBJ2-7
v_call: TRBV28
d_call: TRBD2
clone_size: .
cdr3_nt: TGTGCCAGCGGCCAGCTAGCGGGAGGTCGGTCCTACGAGCAGTACTTC
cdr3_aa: CASGQLAGGRSYEQYF

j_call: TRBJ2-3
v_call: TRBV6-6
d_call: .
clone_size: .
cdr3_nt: TGTGCCAGCAGTTGGGCCGCCGGGGGAGCGATAGATACGCAGTATTTT
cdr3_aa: CASSWAAGGAIDTQYF

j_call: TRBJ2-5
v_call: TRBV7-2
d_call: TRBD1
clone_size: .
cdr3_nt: TGTGCCAGCAGCCCCGGGACAGGGTTAGGAGAGACCCAGTACTTC
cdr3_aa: CASSPGTGLGETQYF

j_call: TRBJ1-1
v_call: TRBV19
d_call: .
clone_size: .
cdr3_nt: TGTGCCAGTAGTACGGACAGACTGAACACTGAAGCTTTCTTT
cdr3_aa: CASSTDRLNTEAFF

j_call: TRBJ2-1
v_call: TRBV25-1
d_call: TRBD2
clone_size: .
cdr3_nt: TGTGTCCTACTGCGGGGGAAAATGGGGTTCTTC
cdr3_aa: CVLLRGKMGFF

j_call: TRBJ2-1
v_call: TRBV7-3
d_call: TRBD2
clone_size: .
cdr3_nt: TGTGCCAGCAGCCGGCGGAAAGCGGGAGAGAACAATGAGCAGTTCTTC
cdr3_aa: CASSRRKAGENNEQFF

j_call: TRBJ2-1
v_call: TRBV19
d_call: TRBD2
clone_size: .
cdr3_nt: TGTGCCAGTAGTCCTCTCCCCGGGACTAGCGGCAATGAGCAGTTCTTC
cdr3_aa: CASSPLPGTSGNEQFF

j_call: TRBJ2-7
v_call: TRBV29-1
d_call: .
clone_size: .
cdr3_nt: TGCAGCGGTGGTTCGGACACCGGCCCCTACGAGCAGTACTTC
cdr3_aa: CSGGSDTGPYEQYF

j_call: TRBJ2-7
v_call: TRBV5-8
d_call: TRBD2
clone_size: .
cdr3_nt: TGTGCCAGCAGCTTTGGGGGGGGAACCTCCTACGAGCAGTACTTC
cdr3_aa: CASSFGGGTSYEQYF

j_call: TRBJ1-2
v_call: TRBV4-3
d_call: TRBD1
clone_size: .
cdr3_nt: TGCGCCAGCAGCCAAGATAAGGCAGGGGGCGATGGCTACACCTTC
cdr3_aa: CASSQDKAGGDGYTF

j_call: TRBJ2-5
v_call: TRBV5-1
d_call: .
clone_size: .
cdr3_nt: TGCGCCAGCACCTCCGCCAATGCGGACCTGTGGGAGACCCAGTACTTC
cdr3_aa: CASTSANADLWETQYF

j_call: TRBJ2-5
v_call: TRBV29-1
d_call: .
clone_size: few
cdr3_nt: TGCAGCGTTGAAAAACAGGGTCAAGAGACCCAGTACTTC
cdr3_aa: CSVEKQGQETQYF

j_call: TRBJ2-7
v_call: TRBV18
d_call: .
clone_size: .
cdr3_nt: TGTGCCAGCTCACCAACTACAGATTCCTACGAGCAGTACTTC
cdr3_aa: CASSPTTDSYEQYF

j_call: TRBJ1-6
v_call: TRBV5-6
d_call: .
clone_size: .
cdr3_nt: TGTGCCAGCAGCTTGGGTGAATCCCGGAGCTCCTATAATTCACCCCTCCACTTT
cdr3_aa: CASSLGESRSSYNSPLHF

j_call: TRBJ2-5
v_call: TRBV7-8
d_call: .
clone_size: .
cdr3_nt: TGTGCCAGCAGCCGGGGGTGGGGGAACCAAGAGACCCAGTACTTC
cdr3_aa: CASSRGWGNQETQYF

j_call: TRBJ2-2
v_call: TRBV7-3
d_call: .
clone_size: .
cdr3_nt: TGTGCCAGCAGCCCCGGCAGACTCCCGGGGACCGGGGAGCTGTTTTTT
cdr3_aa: CASSPGRLPGTGELFF

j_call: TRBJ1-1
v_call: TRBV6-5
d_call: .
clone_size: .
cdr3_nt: TGTGCCAGCAGTTCAGGCGGGGTGGTCGCTGAAGCTTTCTTT
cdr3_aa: CASSSGGVVAEAFF

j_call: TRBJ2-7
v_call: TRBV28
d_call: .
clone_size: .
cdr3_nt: TGTGCCAGCATCAAGGGGGTTCACTTCTCCTACGAGCAGTACTTC
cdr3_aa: CASIKGVHFSYEQYF

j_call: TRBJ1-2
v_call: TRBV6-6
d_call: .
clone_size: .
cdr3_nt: TGTGCCAGCAGGCACACCGGGGCCTATGGCTACACCTTC
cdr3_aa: CASRHTGAYGYTF

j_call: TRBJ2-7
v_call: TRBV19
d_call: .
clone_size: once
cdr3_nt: TGTGCCAGTAGTATAGACGGGCCGGGGGCGTACGAGCAGTACTTC
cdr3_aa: CASSIDGPGAYEQYF

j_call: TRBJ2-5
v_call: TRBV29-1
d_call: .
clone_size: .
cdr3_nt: TGCAGCGTTGAAAGGGGAGCCGGGGTCCAAGAGACCCAGTACTTC
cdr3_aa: CSVERGAGVQETQYF